This passage covers 16 T cell receptor beta chains from one sample sequenced in a study of cytomegalovirus exposure and HLA in healthy donors. The assay was immunoSEQ multiplex PCR, and TCRdb's table has in-frame clones only and misses some. Here the sample spans hundreds of thousands of clones, about 88% being singletons. Sequenced: PBMCs. These receptors were obtained from a man between 18 and 35 years old in good health and CMV-seropositive.

V is TRBV27 and J is TRBJ2-7; TRBD2 matches 8 bases. The length of the CDR3 is 15 residues. Germline V gene data show CDR1 as MNHEY and CDR2 as SMNVEV (reference sequence). Trimming took 5 bases from V and 6 from J; bases not matched to a gene: 12. CDR3: CASSPGGGIRGEQYF. DNA of the CDR3: TGTGCCAGCAGTCCCGGCGGGGGGATAAGGGGCGAGCAGTACTTC.

The chain combines TRBV6-1 with TRBJ1-4; D possibly corresponds to TRBD1 (5 bases). This CDR3 comprises 15 residues. Per germline, CDR1 MNHNS and CDR2 SASEGT. The V and J ends lost 1 base and 2 bases respectively, with 8 bases between them. Here the CDR3 DNA reads TGTGCCAGCAGTGAAGTCGGGGGGACTAATGAAAAACTGTTTTTT. Translated: CASSEVGGTNEKLFF.

The rearrangement links TRBV27 to TRBJ2-3; 10 positions agree with TRBD2. The CDR3 sequence is 15 residues long. Germline CDR1 MNHEY, CDR2 SMNVEV (reference sequence). V was clipped by 5 bases and J by 1 base; unmatched bases: 3. CDR3: CASSLLAGGTDTQYF. The CDR3 coding sequence is TGTGCCAGCAGTCTGCTAGCGGGGGGCACAGATACGCAGTATTTT.

CDR3: CASSLMSATDTQYF. Written as DNA, the CDR3 is TGTGCCAGCAGCTTAATGTCAGCAACAGATACGCAGTATTTT. V gene TRBV7-3 combines with J gene TRBJ2-3; D gene unclear. CDR1 is SGHTA and CDR2 is FQGTGA in the germline V gene. This CDR3 region has 14 residues. The V gene lost 1 base and the J gene lost 3 bases, with 8 bases spanning the gap.

A few counts support this clone. The chain has TRBV9 and TRBJ1-2, with a weak D call TRBD1 (5 bases). Trimming removed 0 bases from V and 1 base from J, with 10 bases in between. This CDR3 is 15 amino acids long. Germline V gene sequence: CDR1 SGDLS, CDR2 YYNGEE. The CDR3 nucleotides are TGTGCCAGCAGCGTAGAGGCAGGGCATAACTATGGCTACACCTTC. Its translation is CASSVEAGHNYGYTF.

The chain employs TRBV13 and TRBJ2-7, with D possibly being TRBD2 (5 bases). Trimming took off 6 bases at V and 6 bases at J, with 9 bases between the two ends. Germline CDR1 reads PRHDT; CDR2 reads FYEKMQ (reference sequence). This CDR3 is built from 11 residues. CDR3: CASRREGEQYF. The CDR3 coding sequence is TGTGCCAGCAGAAGAGAGGGCGAGCAGTACTTC.

CDR3 coding DNA: TGCGCCAGCAGCTTGGTACCAGTAACCTTAATGAACACTGAAGCTTTCTTT. Translated: CASSLVPVTLMNTEAFF. The V gene is TRBV5-1, the J gene TRBJ1-1; D is unresolved. In germline, CDR1 is SGHRS, CDR2 YFSETQ. Trimming removed 0 bases at V and 0 bases at J, with 15 bases between. This CDR3 region has 17 residues.

The gene calls are TRBV6-5 and TRBJ1-2; D is perhaps TRBD1 (5 bases). V was cut by 0 bases and J by 5 bases, with 7 bases left in between. This CDR3 has 13 residues. From germline, CDR1 is MNHEY and CDR2 SVGAGI. CDR3 coding DNA: TGTGCCAGCAGTTACTCGGGGGATTATGGCTACACCTTC. Encoded protein: CASSYSGDYGYTF.

This chain joins TRBV6-1 and TRBJ2-6; either TRBD1 or TRBD2 may fit D (6 bases each). Between the trimmed V and J ends, which lost 4 bases and 0 bases, there was a span of 16 bases. Looked up from germline, CDR1 is MNHNS and CDR2 is SASEGT. The CDR3 runs to 18 residues. The CDR3 sequence is CASSGSPGAYSGANVLTF. In nucleotides, the CDR3 is TGTGCCAGCAGTGGGTCCCCGGGGGCCTACTCTGGGGCCAACGTCCTGACTTTC.

The CDR3 sequence: CASSLISGNNEQFF. The CDR3 DNA sequence: TGTGCCAGCAGTTTAATCAGCGGGAACAATGAGCAGTTCTTC. The chain recombines TRBV27 with TRBJ2-1, with TRBD2 matching over 7 bases. This CDR3 has 14 residues. With V trimmed by 2 bases and J by 5 bases, 3 bases remained unmatched. The germline V gene encodes CDR1 MNHEY and CDR2 SMNVEV (reference sequence).

The chain recombines TRBV7-6 with TRBJ1-4; TRBD1 agrees at 8 bases. The CDR3 extends over 14 amino acids. The V gene end was trimmed by 6 bases and the J gene end by 7 bases; junction bases not matched to a gene: 7. From germline, CDR1 is SGHVS and CDR2 FNYEAQ. CDR3 in DNA: TGTGCCAGCAGTCTCGACAGGGGTCGTGAAAAACTGTTTTTT. It is translated as CASSLDRGREKLFF.

This chain uses TRBV10-2 with TRBJ1-2, with D possibly being TRBD1 (5 bases). Looked up from germline, CDR1 is WSHSY and CDR2 is SAAADI. This CDR3 spans 14 amino acids. V was shortened by 3 bases and J by 2 bases, with 10 bases between the two germline ends. The CDR3 DNA reads TGCGCCAGCAGTGAACCGGGGGACAACTATGGCTACACCTTC. Translating gives CASSEPGDNYGYTF.

The chain carries TRBV5-6 and TRBJ2-1; D may be TRBD1 (5 bases). The V gene's germline CDR1 is SGHDT and CDR2 YYEEEE. V lost 3 bases, J lost 9 bases, and 10 bases lay in between. This CDR3 comprises 12 residues. The CDR3 loop reads CASSSTVGEQFF. For the CDR3, the DNA is TGTGCCAGCAGCTCGACAGTAGGTGAGCAGTTCTTC.

The chain joins TRBV16 to TRBJ2-1; TRBD1 is a possible D gene (5 bases). V dropped 4 bases and J dropped 4 bases, with 20 bases sitting between them. Germline assignment: CDR1 KGHSY and CDR2 FQNENV. The CDR3 length is 17 residues. The CDR3 region is CASSRRSRVLAYNEQFF. In nucleotides, the CDR3 is TGTGCCAGCAGCCGTCGGAGCAGGGTCCTGGCATACAATGAGCAGTTCTTC.

V is TRBV7-9 and J is TRBJ1-4; no clear D. CDR3 length: 15 amino acids. Trimming cost V 1 base and J 7 bases, with 13 bases left between them. CDR1 and CDR2 (germline): SEHNR, FQNEAQ (reference sequence). CDR3 protein: CASSLGTSGGEKLFF. The CDR3 DNA sequence: TGTGCCAGCAGCTTAGGTACATCGGGCGGTGAAAAACTGTTTTTT. Full variable domain (outside the CDR3, taken from reference TRBV7-9 and TRBJ1-4): DTGVSQNPRHKITKRGQNVTFRCDPISEHNRLYWYRQTLGQGPEFLTYFQNEAQLEKSRLLSDRFSAERPKGSFSTLEIQRTEQGDSAMYLCASSLGTSGGEKLFFGSGTQLSVL.

J is TRBJ2-2 and V is TRBV2, with D uncertain. The CDR3 contains 15 residues. V was clipped by 2 bases and J by 4 bases, with 11 bases between them. Germline V gives CDR1 SNHLY, CDR2 FYNNEI. The CDR3 loop reads CASSEQLTGTGELFF. DNA of the CDR3: TGTGCCAGCAGTGAACAGCTCACGGGCACCGGGGAGCTGTTTTTT.